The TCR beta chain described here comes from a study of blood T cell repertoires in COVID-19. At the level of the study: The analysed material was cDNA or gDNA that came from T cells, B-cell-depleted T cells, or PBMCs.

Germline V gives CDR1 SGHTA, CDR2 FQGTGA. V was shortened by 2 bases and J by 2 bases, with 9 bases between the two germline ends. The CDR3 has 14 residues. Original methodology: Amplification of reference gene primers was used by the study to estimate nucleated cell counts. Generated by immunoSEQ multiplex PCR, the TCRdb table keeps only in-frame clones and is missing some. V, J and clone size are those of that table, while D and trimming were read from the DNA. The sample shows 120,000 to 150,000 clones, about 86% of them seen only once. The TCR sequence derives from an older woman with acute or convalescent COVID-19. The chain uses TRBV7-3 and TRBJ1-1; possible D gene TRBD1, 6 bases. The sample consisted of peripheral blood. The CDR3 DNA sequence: TGTGCCAGCAGCTTATCGGGGGGCAACACTGAAGCTTTCTTT. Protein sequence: CASSLSGGNTEAFF.